Below, 7 T cell receptor beta chains from the same sample are listed, as sequenced in a study of T cell changes during pregnancy in multiple sclerosis. Using immunoSEQ multiplex PCR, the repertoire was profiled, and TCRdb retains in-frame clones only, with some absent. The sample lists about 30,000 clones, under 95% occurring once. The sample in question was CD4+ T cells from peripheral blood mononuclear cells, obtained after pregnancy. Receptors originate from a female donor with multiple sclerosis, enrolled in a pregnancy study.

This clone appeared a single time. The CDR3 reads CASSLARTGELFF. The CDR3 DNA sequence: TGTGCCAGCAGCTTAGCCCGGACCGGGGAGCTGTTTTTT. The chain couples TRBV11-2 to TRBJ2-2; D is unclear. Germline V lookup: CDR1 SGHAT, CDR2 FQNNGV. V shed 1 base and J shed 5 bases, with 5 bases lying between them. The CDR3 covers 13 residues. Using reference TRBV11-2 and TRBJ2-2 for the parts outside the CDR3, the full variable domain is EAGVAQSPRYKIIEKRQSVAFWCNPISGHATLYWYQQILGQGPKLLIQFQNNGVVDDSQLPKDRFSAERLKGVDSTLKIQPAKLEDSAVYLCASSLARTGELFFGEGSRLTVL.

This clone showed up just once. The genes are TRBV7-2 and TRBJ1-1, with D uncertain. CDR3 length equals 15 residues. Germline CDR1 SGHTA, CDR2 FQGNSA. Trimming stripped 0 bases from V and 1 base from J, with 9 bases between. The CDR3 DNA is TGTGCCAGCAGCTTAGCGAGGAGGAGGAACACTGAAGCTTTCTTT. Protein product: CASSLARRRNTEAFF.

The CDR3 DNA sequence: TGTGCCAGCAGCCCGCCCAGAACCTTCACAGATACGCAGTATTTT. This translates into CASSPPRTFTDTQYF. The chain joins TRBV9 to TRBJ2-3; D is ambiguous. Between the trimmed V and J ends, which lost 4 bases and 2 bases, there was a span of 14 bases. The CDR3 contains 15 residues. Germline CDR1 reads SGDLS; CDR2 reads YYNGEE. Full variable domain (remainder filled in from reference TRBV9 and TRBJ2-3): DSGVTQTPKHLITATGQRVTLRCSPRSGDLSVYWYQQSLDQGLQFLIQYYNGEERAKGNILERFSAQQFPDLHSELNLSSLELGDSALYFCASSPPRTFTDTQYFGPGTRLTVL.

The chain joins TRBV7-9 to TRBJ2-3; no definite D call. Trimming pared 2 bases from V and 4 bases from J, leaving 13 bases between. The CDR3 loop spans 15 amino acids. Germline CDR1 and CDR2: SEHNR and FQNEAQ (reference sequence). The CDR3 coding sequence is TGTGCCAGCAGCTTACGACGACATTTCCCAGATACGCAGTATTTT. Amino acid sequence: CASSLRRHFPDTQYF.

The chain couples TRBV2 to TRBJ1-1; 7 nucleotides align to TRBD1. This CDR3 region has 14 residues. V lost 8 bases, J lost 1 base, and 7 bases stayed unmatched. Germline CDR1 SNHLY, CDR2 FYNNEI. This CDR3 reads CASGRQGGNTEAFF. CDR3 DNA sequence: TGTGCCAGCGGAAGACAGGGAGGGAACACTGAAGCTTTCTTT. Full variable domain (rest looked up from reference TRBV2 and TRBJ1-1): EPEVTQTPSHQVTQMGQEVILRCVPISNHLYFYWYRQILGQKVEFLVSFYNNEISEKSEIFDDQFSVERPDGSNFTLKIRSTKLEDSAMYFCASGRQGGNTEAFFGQGTRLTVV.

The V and J genes are TRBV2 and TRBJ1-3; D is ambiguous. Per germline, CDR1 SNHLY and CDR2 FYNNEI. The CDR3 totals 13 residues. Between the trimmed V and J ends, which lost 7 bases and 3 bases, there was a span of 10 bases. The CDR3 region is CASTADFGNTIYF. DNA for the CDR3: TGTGCCAGCACGGCGGACTTTGGAAACACCATATATTTT. The full variable domain, with the rest looked up from reference TRBV2 and TRBJ1-3, is EPEVTQTPSHQVTQMGQEVILRCVPISNHLYFYWYRQILGQKVEFLVSFYNNEISEKSEIFDDQFSVERPDGSNFTLKIRSTKLEDSAMYFCASTADFGNTIYFGEGSWLTVV.

J is TRBJ1-1 and V is TRBV30, with D possibly matching TRBD1 (6 bases). Trimming took 5 bases from V and 4 from J, leaving 11 bases between them. The CDR3 runs 12 residues. Germline V gives CDR1 GTSNPN, CDR2 SVGIG (reference sequence). CDR3 DNA: TGTGCCTGGGACAGGACTTTCACTGAAGCTTTCTTT. Translating gives CAWDRTFTEAFF. The full variable domain, completed using reference TRBV30 and TRBJ1-1, is SQTIHQWPATLVQPVGSPLSLECTVEGTSNPNLYWYRQAAGRGLQLLFYSVGIGQISSEVPQNLSASRPQDRQFILSSKKLLLSDSGFYLCAWDRTFTEAFFGQGTRLTVV.